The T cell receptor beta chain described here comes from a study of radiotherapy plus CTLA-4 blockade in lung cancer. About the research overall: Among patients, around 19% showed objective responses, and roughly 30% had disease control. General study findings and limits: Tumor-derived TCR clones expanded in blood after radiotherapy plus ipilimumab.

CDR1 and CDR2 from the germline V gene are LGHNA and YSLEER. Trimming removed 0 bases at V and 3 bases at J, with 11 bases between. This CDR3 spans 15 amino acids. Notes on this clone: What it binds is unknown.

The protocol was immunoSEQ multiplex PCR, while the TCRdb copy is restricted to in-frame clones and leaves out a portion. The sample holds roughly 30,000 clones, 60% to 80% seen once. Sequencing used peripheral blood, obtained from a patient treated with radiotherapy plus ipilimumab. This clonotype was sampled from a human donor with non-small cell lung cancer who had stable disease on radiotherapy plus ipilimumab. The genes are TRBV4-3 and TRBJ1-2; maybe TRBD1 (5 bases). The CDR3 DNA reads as TGCGCCAGCAGCCAAGATAGAGCAGGGCACTATGGCTACACCTTC. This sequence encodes CASSQDRAGHYGYTF.